The entry below describes one TCR beta chain. Its specificity is unknown. This sample was included in a study of cytomegalovirus exposure and HLA in healthy donors. Germline lookup yields CDR1 ENHRY and CDR2 SYGVKD. Trimming removed 0 bases at V and 4 bases at J, with 10 bases between. The CDR3 is made up of 14 amino acids. Researchers ran the PCR with 60 Vbeta and 13 Jbeta primers. Data came from immunoSEQ multiplex PCR; TCRdb stores just in-frame clones and leaves some out. The top ten hold around 4.6% of the sample, which has approximately 150,000 clones, about 75% seen once. The study, taken as a whole, reports: Among TCR beta chains of equal frequency, HLA-associated ones were more clonally expanded in a later analysis. It emerged from a later analysis that several of the most significant clusters appeared to be linked to common viral pathogens.

The chain has TRBV10-3 and TRBJ2-7; D may be TRBD2 (6 bases). The sequencing sample was made of PBMCs. This clonotype originated in a male donor in good health and CMV-seronegative. For the CDR3, the DNA is TGTGCCATCAGTGAGTCGCGGGGCGCGTACGAGCAGTACTTC. This codes for CAISESRGAYEQYF.